The present entry profiles one T cell receptor (beta chain) with its context. CDR1 is SGHRS and CDR2 is YFSETQ in the germline V gene. Trimming at V came to 4 bases and at J to 5 bases, leaving 13 bases not matched to a gene. The CDR3 totals 18 residues. This specimen belongs to a study of cytomegalovirus exposure and HLA in healthy donors. Use of 60 Vbeta and 13 Jbeta primers characterized the PCR. TCRdb's table, derived via immunoSEQ multiplex PCR, lists solely in-frame clones and lacks some. This sample contains about 84,000 clones. V and J are TRBV5-1 and TRBJ2-2; 11 bases are shared with TRBD2. This clonotype was sampled from a man aged 50-59 years in good health and CMV-seronegative. The specimen sequenced was PBMCs. CDR3 sequence reads: CASSQTSGASRGTGELFF. The CDR3 DNA reads as TGCGCCAGCAGCCAGACTAGCGGGGCGTCGCGAGGGACCGGGGAGCTGTTTTTT.